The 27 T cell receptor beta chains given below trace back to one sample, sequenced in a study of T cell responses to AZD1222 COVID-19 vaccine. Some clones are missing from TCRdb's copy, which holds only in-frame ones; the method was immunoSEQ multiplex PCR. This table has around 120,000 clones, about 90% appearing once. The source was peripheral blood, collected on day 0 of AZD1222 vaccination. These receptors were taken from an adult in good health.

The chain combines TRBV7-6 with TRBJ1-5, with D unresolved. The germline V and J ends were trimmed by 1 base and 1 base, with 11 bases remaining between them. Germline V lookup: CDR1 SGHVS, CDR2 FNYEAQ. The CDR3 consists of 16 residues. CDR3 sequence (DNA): TGTGCCAGCAGCTTAGAGTCAGCCCGGAGCAATCAGCCCCAGCATTTT. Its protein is CASSLESARSNQPQHF.

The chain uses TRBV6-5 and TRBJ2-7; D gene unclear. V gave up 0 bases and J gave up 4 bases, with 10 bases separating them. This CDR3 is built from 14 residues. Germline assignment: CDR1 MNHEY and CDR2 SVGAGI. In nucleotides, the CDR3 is TGTGCCAGCAGTTACTCTGTGTGGGGATACGAGCAGTACTTC. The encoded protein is CASSYSVWGYEQYF.

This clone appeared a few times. CDR3 in amino acids: CASSLYSGSANEQYF. As DNA, the CDR3 is TGTGCCAGCAGTTTATATAGCGGGAGTGCAAACGAGCAGTACTTC. This chain links TRBV9 with TRBJ2-7, with 9 bases that match TRBD2. Germline loops: CDR1 SGDLS, CDR2 YYNGEE. CDR3 length equals 15 residues. V was pared by 5 bases and J by 5 bases, with 11 bases of the junction left unmatched.

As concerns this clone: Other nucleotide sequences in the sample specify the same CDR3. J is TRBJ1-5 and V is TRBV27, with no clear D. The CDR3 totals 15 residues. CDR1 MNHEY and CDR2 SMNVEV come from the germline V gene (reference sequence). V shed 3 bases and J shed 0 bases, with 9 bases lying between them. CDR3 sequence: CASSLRGYSNQPQHF. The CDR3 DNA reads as TGTGCCAGCAGTTTGCGCGGTTATAGCAATCAGCCCCAGCATTTT.

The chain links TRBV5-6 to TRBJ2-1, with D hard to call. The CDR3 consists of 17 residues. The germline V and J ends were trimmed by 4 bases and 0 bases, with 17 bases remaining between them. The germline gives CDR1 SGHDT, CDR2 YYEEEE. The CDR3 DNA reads TGTGCCAGCAGCCTCCCCTATTGGGTTAGCTCCTACAATGAGCAGTTCTTC. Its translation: CASSLPYWVSSYNEQFF.

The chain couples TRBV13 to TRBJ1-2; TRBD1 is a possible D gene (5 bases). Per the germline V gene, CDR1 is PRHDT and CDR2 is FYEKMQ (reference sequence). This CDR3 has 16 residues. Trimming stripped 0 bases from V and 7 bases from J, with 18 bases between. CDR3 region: CASSLGLQGSLAGYTF. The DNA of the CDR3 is TGTGCCAGCAGCTTAGGCCTCCAGGGCAGTCTCGCTGGCTACACCTTC.

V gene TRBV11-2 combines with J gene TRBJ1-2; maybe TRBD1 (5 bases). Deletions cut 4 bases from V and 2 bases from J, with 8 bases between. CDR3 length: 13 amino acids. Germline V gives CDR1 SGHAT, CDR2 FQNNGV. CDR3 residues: CASSSDTNYGYTF. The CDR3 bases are TGTGCCAGCAGCTCGGACACAAACTATGGCTACACCTTC.

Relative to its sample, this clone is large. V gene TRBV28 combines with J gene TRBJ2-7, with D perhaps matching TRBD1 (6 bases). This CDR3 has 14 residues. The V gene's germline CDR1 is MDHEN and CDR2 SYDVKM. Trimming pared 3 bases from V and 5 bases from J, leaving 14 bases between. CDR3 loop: CASSFFDRRNEQYF. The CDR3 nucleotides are TGTGCCAGCAGTTTTTTCGACAGGCGGAACGAGCAGTACTTC.

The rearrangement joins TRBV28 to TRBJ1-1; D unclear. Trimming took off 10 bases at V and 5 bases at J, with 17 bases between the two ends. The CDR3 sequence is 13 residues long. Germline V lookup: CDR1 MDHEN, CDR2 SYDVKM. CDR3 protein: CATHLRLTTEAFF. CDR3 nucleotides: TGTGCCACTCACTTAAGACTCACGACTGAAGCTTTCTTT.

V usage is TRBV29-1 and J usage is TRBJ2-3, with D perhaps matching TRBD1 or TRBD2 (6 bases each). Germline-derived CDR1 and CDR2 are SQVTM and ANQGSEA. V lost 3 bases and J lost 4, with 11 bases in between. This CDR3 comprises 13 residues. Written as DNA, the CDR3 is TGCAGCGTTGAGTTGGGGGGCCCAGATACGCAGTATTTT. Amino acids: CSVELGGPDTQYF.

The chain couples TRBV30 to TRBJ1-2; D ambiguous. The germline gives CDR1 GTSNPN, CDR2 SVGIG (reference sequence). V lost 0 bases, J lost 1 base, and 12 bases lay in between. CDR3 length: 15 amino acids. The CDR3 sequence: CAWSVKGLNNYGYTF. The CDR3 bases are TGTGCCTGGAGTGTAAAGGGTCTTAATAACTATGGCTACACCTTC.

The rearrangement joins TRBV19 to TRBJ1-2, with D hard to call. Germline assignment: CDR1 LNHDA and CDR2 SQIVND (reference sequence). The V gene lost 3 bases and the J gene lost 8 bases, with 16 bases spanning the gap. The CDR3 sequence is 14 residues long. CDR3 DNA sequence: TGTGCCAGTAGTATCCGCTTTCAGGTTTTGGGCTACACCTTC. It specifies CASSIRFQVLGYTF. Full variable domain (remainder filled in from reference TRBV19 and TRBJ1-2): DGGITQSPKYLFRKEGQNVTLSCEQNLNHDAMYWYRQDPGQGLRLIYYSQIVNDFQKGDIAEGYSVSREKKESFPLTVTSAQKNPTAFYLCASSIRFQVLGYTFGSGTRLTVV.

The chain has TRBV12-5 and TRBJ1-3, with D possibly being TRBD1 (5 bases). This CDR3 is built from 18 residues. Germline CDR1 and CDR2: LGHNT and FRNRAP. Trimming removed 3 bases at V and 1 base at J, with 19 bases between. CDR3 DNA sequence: TGTGCTAGTGGTTTATACTCCGGGGGACGGACTTCTGGAAACACCATATATTTT. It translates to CASGLYSGGRTSGNTIYF.

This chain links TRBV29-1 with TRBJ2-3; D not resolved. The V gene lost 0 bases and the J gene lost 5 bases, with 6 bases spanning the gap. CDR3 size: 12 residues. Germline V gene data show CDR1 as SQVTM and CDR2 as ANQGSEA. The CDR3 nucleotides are TGCAGCGTTGAAGAGGCAGGAGATACGCAGTATTTT. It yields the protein CSVEEAGDTQYF.

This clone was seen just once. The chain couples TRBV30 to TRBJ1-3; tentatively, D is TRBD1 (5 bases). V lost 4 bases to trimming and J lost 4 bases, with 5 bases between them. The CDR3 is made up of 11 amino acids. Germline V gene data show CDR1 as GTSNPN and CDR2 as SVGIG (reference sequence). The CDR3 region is CAWTGGNTIYF. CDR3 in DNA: TGTGCCTGGACAGGGGGAAACACCATATATTTT.

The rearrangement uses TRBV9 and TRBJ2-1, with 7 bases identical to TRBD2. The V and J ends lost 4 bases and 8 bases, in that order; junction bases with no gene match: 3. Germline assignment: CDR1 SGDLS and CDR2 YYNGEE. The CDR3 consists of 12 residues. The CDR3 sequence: CASSLTSYEQFF. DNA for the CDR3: TGTGCCAGCAGCCTGACTAGCTATGAGCAGTTCTTC.

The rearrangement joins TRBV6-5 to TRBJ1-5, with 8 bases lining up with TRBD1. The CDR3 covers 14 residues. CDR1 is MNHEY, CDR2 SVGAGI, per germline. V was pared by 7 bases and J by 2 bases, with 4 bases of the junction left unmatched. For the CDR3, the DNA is TGTGCCAGCACCCTACAGGGGGGCAATCAGCCCCAGCATTTT. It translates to CASTLQGGNQPQHF.

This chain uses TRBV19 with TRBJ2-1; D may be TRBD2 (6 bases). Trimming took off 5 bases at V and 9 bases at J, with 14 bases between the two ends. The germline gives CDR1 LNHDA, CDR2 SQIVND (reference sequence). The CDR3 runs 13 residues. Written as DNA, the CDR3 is TGTGCCAGTAGTTCCCGACCAGCGGGTGAGCAGTTCTTC. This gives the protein CASSSRPAGEQFF.

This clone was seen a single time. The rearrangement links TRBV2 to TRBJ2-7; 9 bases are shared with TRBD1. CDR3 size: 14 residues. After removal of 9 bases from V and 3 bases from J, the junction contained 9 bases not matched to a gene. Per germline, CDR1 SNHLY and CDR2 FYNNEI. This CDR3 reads CASFPGTGYYEQYF. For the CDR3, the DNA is TGTGCCAGTTTCCCCGGGACAGGGTACTACGAGCAGTACTTC.

The DNA of the CDR3 is TGTGCCAGTAGTATTCTGAACACTGAAGCTTTCTTT. This gives the protein CASSILNTEAFF. The V call is TRBV19, the J call TRBJ1-1; no clear D. This CDR3 spans 12 amino acids. The germline V and J ends were trimmed by 3 bases and 0 bases, with 2 bases remaining between them. Germline values: CDR1 LNHDA, CDR2 SQIVND (reference sequence).

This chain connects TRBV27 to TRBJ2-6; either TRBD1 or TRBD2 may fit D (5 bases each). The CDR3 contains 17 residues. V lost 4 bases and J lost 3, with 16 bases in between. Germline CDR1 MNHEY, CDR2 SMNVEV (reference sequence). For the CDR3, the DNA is TGTGCCAGCAGTTCAATCCCCCCAGGGAGTGGGGCCAACGTCCTGACTTTC. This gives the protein CASSSIPPGSGANVLTF.

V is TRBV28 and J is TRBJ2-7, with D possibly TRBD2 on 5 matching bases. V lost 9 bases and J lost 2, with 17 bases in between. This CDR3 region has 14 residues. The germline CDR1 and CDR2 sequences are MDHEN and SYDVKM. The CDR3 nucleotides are TGTGCCAGTCGACTTGGACTTCTAACCTACGAGCAGTACTTC. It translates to CASRLGLLTYEQYF.

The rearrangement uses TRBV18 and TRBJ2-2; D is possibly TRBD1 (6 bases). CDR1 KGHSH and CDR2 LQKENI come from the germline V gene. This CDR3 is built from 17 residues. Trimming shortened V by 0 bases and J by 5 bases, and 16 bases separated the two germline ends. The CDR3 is CASSPPRPGQGTGELFF. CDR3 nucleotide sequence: TGTGCCAGCTCACCACCGCGTCCAGGGCAGGGGACCGGGGAGCTGTTTTTT.

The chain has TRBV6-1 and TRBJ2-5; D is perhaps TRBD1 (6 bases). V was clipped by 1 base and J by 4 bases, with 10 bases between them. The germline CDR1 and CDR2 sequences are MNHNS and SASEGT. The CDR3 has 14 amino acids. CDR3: CASSEGKGGETQYF. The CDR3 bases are TGTGCCAGCAGTGAAGGGAAAGGGGGAGAGACCCAGTACTTC.

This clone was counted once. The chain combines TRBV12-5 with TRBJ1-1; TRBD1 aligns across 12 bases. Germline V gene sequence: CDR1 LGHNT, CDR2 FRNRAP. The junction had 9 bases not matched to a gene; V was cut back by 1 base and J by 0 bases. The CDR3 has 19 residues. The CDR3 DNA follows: TGTGCTAGTGGTTTGGCAACCTCGGGACAGGGGGCTTTGAACACTGAAGCTTTCTTT. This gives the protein CASGLATSGQGALNTEAFF.

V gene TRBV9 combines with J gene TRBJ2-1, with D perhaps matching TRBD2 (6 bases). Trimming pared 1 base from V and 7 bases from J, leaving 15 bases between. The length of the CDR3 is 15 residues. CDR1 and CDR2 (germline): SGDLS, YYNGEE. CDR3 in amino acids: CASSVSSAGRNEQFF. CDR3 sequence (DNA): TGTGCCAGCAGCGTATCCTCGGCGGGGAGGAATGAGCAGTTCTTC.

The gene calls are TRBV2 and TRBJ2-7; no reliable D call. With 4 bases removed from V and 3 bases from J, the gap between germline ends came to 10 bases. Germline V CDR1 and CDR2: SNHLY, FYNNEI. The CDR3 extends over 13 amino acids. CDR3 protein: CASSVRQNYEQYF. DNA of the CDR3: TGTGCCAGCAGTGTACGACAAAACTACGAGCAGTACTTC.